This entry lists 13 T cell receptor beta chains sequenced from one sample in a study of cytomegalovirus exposure and HLA in healthy donors. Primers for the PCR totalled 60 Vbeta and 13 Jbeta. Clones were read by immunoSEQ multiplex PCR, and TCRdb kept only the in-frame ones, dropping some. The sample totals around 76,000 clones. The specimen was PBMCs. Receptors were obtained from a boy between 10 and 17 years old in good health and CMV-seronegative.

This rearrangement joins TRBV7-9 to TRBJ1-1; tentative D call: TRBD1 (5 bases). V was clipped by 7 bases and J by 2 bases, with 23 bases between them. CDR3 length: 17 amino acids. The germline CDR1 and CDR2 sequences are SEHNR and FQNEAQ (reference sequence). The CDR3 nucleotides read TGTGCCAGCACTTATTTCCCTAAGTCAGGGCGAAACACTGAAGCTTTCTTT. Translation: CASTYFPKSGRNTEAFF.

The rearrangement uses TRBV5-1 and TRBJ1-1, with 7 nucleotides matching TRBD1. The V and J ends lost 4 bases and 4 bases, in that order; junction bases with no gene match: 10. The CDR3 sequence is 15 residues long. The germline CDR1 and CDR2 sequences are SGHRS and YFSETQ. CDR3 residues: CASSEGGPRGTEAFF. DNA of the CDR3: TGCGCCAGCAGCGAAGGGGGCCCTCGGGGCACTGAAGCTTTCTTT.

This chain links TRBV7-9 with TRBJ1-2; TRBD1 is a possible D gene (6 bases). The CDR3 contains 17 residues. The V gene lost 4 bases and the J gene lost 7 bases, with 25 bases spanning the gap. Germline-derived CDR1 and CDR2 are SEHNR and FQNEAQ (reference sequence). DNA of the CDR3: TGTGCCAGCAGCTCCCTCTGGACAGAGACTCTCCTGATTGGCTACACCTTC. Translation: CASSSLWTETLLIGYTF.

The rearrangement uses TRBV27 and TRBJ2-1; 10 bases align to TRBD1. CDR3 length: 15 residues. Trimming took 5 bases from V and 6 from J; bases not matched to a gene: 7. Germline values: CDR1 MNHEY, CDR2 SMNVEV (reference sequence). CDR3: CASSQDRGLGNEQFF. The CDR3 nucleotides are TGTGCCAGCAGTCAAGACAGGGGGCTAGGCAATGAGCAGTTCTTC.

This chain joins TRBV7-2 and TRBJ1-1; no reliable D call. Germline CDR1 SGHTA, CDR2 FQGNSA. V lost 4 bases and J lost 0, with 12 bases in between. This CDR3 region has 15 residues. The CDR3 coding sequence is TGTGCCAGCAGCTCGTCAGGTTACATGAACACTGAAGCTTTCTTT. Translated: CASSSSGYMNTEAFF.

V and J are TRBV11-3 and TRBJ2-1, with D perhaps matching TRBD2 (7 bases). Deletions cut 3 bases from V and 4 bases from J, with 16 bases between. CDR1 is SGHNT and CDR2 is YENEEA in the germline V gene. The CDR3 is 16 amino acids. The CDR3 region has the DNA TGTGCCAGCAGCTTGGGGAGGGGGAACCTATACAATGAGCAGTTCTTC. This translates into CASSLGRGNLYNEQFF.

V gene TRBV27 combines with J gene TRBJ2-1, with TRBD2 as a possible D gene (6 bases). The CDR3 totals 15 residues. Germline V lookup: CDR1 MNHEY, CDR2 SMNVEV (reference sequence). V was trimmed by 3 bases and J by 1 base, leaving 10 bases between them. The CDR3 nucleotides are TGTGCCAGCAGTTTTTTGGAGGGGTCCTACAATGAGCAGTTCTTC. It specifies CASSFLEGSYNEQFF.

This chain connects TRBV9 to TRBJ1-4; D is uncertain. The CDR3 runs 14 residues. Trimming stripped 4 bases from V and 8 bases from J, with 15 bases between. Germline CDR1 and CDR2: SGDLS and YYNGEE. The CDR3 DNA sequence: TGTGCCAGCAGCCCCGGGGTCGACCGAGAAAAACTGTTTTTT. It encodes CASSPGVDREKLFF.

V usage is TRBV29-1 and J usage is TRBJ2-3; 7 nucleotides align to TRBD1. There are 16 residues in the CDR3. J was trimmed by 2 bases and V by 7 bases; bases with no gene match: 15. The V gene's germline CDR1 is SQVTM and CDR2 ANQGSEA. CDR3 protein: CSANIQGSLYTDTQYF. DNA of the CDR3: TGCAGCGCTAACATACAGGGGTCTCTATACACAGATACGCAGTATTTT.

The chain joins TRBV7-3 to TRBJ2-2, with 12 nucleotides matching TRBD2. The CDR3 runs to 17 residues. With V trimmed by 1 base and J by 7 bases, 7 bases remained unmatched. From germline, CDR1 is SGHTA and CDR2 FQGTGA. CDR3 protein: CASSLRTSGISGGELFF. In DNA, the CDR3 is TGTGCCAGCAGCTTAAGGACTAGCGGGATATCTGGCGGGGAGCTGTTTTTT.

The V call is TRBV12-5, the J call TRBJ2-7; 11 nucleotides line up with TRBD2. Germline trimming cut 5 bases from V and 5 bases from J; bases unmatched to any gene: 5. This CDR3 contains 14 residues. The germline CDR1 and CDR2 sequences are LGHNT and FRNRAP. The CDR3 region is CASGTSGGGNEQYF. CDR3 DNA: TGTGCTAGTGGTACTAGCGGGGGTGGGAACGAGCAGTACTTC.

The chain combines TRBV5-6 with TRBJ1-2; D uncertain. Germline V gene sequence: CDR1 SGHDT, CDR2 YYEEEE. Trimming shortened V by 2 bases and J by 4 bases, and 15 bases separated the two germline ends. The CDR3 is made up of 15 amino acids. The CDR3 region is CASSLRRSGGYGYTF. The DNA of the CDR3 is TGTGCCAGCAGCTTAAGACGTTCAGGAGGCTATGGCTACACCTTC.

The J gene is TRBJ1-3, the V gene TRBV30; D remains unclear. Trimming removed 3 bases at V and 1 base at J, with 7 bases between. Germline V gene sequence: CDR1 GTSNPN, CDR2 SVGIG (reference sequence). The CDR3 has 13 residues. This CDR3 reads CAWRPGSGNTIYF. DNA of the CDR3: TGTGCCTGGAGACCGGGATCTGGAAACACCATATATTTT.